The 8 T cell receptor beta chains given below trace back to one sample, sequenced in a study of T cell repertoires in cytomegalovirus infection. Antigen specificity for these receptors is unknown. In TCRdb, the reads were re-called with MiXCR into one record per CDR3 protein. This table holds approximately 100,000 distinct CDR3 sequences, around 28% found once. The specimen was CD8+ T cells from cultured PBMCs, collected from culture after CMV antigen stimulation. The receptors derive from a human donor in good health (CMV status not recorded). Some clones in this sample may be carry-over from other donors' samples.

The chain couples TRBV6-2 or TRBV6-3 to TRBJ1-1; no clear D gene. CDR3 length: 13 amino acids. The V and J ends lost 5 bases and 2 bases respectively, with 9 bases between them. CDR1 and CDR2 (germline): MNHEY, SVGEGT. The CDR3 bases are TGTGCCAGCAGTCTCCATATAAACACTGAAGCTTTCTTT. It translates to CASSLHINTEAFF.

The chain carries TRBV4-1 and TRBJ2-1, with 9 bases fitting TRBD2. This CDR3 has 15 residues. Looked up from germline, CDR1 is MGHRA and CDR2 is YSYEKL. The V segment lost 4 bases and the J segment 7 bases; nucleotides outside the gene matches: 8. In DNA, the CDR3 is TGCGCCAGCAGCCCCATCGCAGCGGGGGGAAATGAGCAGTTCTTC. It yields the protein CASSPIAAGGNEQFF.

This clonotype showed up just a few times. CDR3 loop: CASTLGGGETQYF. The CDR3, as DNA: TGTGCCAGCACTTTGGGGGGGGGAGAGACCCAGTACTTC. The chain employs TRBV12-3 or TRBV12-4 and TRBJ2-5; 7 nucleotides match TRBD2. The J segment lost 4 bases and the V segment lost 7 bases, leaving 6 bases of the junction unmatched. There are 13 residues in the CDR3.

Written as DNA, the CDR3 is TGTGCCAGTAGTATGGTAGCGGGTAATGAGCAGTTCTTC. Its protein product is CASSMVAGNEQFF. The rearrangement links TRBV19 to TRBJ2-1; TRBD2 agrees at 7 bases. Germline V gene lookup returns CDR1 LNHDA and CDR2 SQIVND (reference sequence). V was pared by 3 bases and J by 7 bases, with 3 bases of the junction left unmatched. This CDR3 region has 13 residues.

This clonotype was picked up a small number of times. This chain joins TRBV7-9 and TRBJ2-7; tentative D call: TRBD1 (6 bases). The CDR3 contains 14 residues. Deletions cut 5 bases from V and 1 base from J, with 12 bases between. Germline V gene data show CDR1 as SEHNR and CDR2 as FQNEAQ (reference sequence). CDR3 DNA sequence: TGTGCCAGCAGCCCCCCGGGACAATCCTACGAGCAGTACTTC. It yields the protein CASSPPGQSYEQYF. Supplemented by reference TRBV7-9 and TRBJ2-7, the full variable domain reads DTGVSQNPRHKITKRGQNVTFRCDPISEHNRLYWYRQTLGQGPEFLTYFQNEAQLEKSRLLSDRFSAERPKGSFSTLEIQRTEQGDSAMYLCASSPPGQSYEQYFGPGTRLTVT.

This clonotype came up a few times. This chain's CDR3 is CASSHTPGQTYGYTF. The DNA for the CDR3 is TGCGCCAGCAGCCATACCCCGGGACAGACCTATGGCTACACCTTC. The chain carries TRBV4-1 and TRBJ1-2; 7 bases agree with TRBD1. The CDR3 has 15 residues. The V segment lost 3 bases and the J segment 4 bases; nucleotides outside the gene matches: 8. CDR1 is MGHRA, CDR2 YSYEKL, per germline.

The sample holds a few counts of this clonotype. This chain uses TRBV7-8 with TRBJ2-2, with a tentative D call TRBD1 (6 bases). This CDR3 is built from 13 residues. V was shortened by 4 bases and J by 8 bases, with 11 bases between the two germline ends. Germline V CDR1 and CDR2: SGHVS, FQNEAQ. CDR3 sequence reads: CASSYGTSGELFF. Written as DNA, the CDR3 is TGTGCCAGCAGCTACGGGACATCGGGGGAGCTGTTTTTT.

This chain's CDR3 is CASSYSGSEAFF. The CDR3 bases are TGTGCCAGCAGTTACTCTGGGTCTGAAGCTTTCTTT. V is TRBV6-6 and J is TRBJ1-1; D ambiguous. The length of the CDR3 is 12 residues. Deletions cut 0 bases from V and 6 bases from J, with 5 bases between. Germline CDR1 reads MNHNY; CDR2 reads SVGAGI (reference sequence).